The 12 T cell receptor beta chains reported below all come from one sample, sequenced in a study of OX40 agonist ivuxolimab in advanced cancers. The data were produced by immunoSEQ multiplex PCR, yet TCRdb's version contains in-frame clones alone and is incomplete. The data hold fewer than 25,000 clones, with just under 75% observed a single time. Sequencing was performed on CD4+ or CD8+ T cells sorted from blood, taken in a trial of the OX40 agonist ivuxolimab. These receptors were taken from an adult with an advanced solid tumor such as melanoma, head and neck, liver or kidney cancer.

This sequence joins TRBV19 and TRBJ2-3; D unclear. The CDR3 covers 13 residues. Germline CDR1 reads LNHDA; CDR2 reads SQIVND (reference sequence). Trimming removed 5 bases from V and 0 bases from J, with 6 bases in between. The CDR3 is CASSAVSTDTQYF. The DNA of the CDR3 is TGTGCCAGTAGTGCGGTTAGCACAGATACGCAGTATTTT.

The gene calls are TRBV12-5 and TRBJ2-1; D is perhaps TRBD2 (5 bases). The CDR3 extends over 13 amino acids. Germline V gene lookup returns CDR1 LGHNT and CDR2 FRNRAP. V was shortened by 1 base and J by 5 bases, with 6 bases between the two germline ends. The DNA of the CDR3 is TGTGCTAGTGGTTTGGGAGGGAACAATGAGCAGTTCTTC. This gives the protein CASGLGGNNEQFF. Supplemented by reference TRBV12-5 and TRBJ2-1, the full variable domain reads DARVTQTPRHKVTEMGQEVTMRCQPILGHNTVFWYRQTMMQGLELLAYFRNRAPLDDSGMPKDRFSAEMPDATLATLKIQPSEPRDSAVYFCASGLGGNNEQFFGPGTRLTVL.

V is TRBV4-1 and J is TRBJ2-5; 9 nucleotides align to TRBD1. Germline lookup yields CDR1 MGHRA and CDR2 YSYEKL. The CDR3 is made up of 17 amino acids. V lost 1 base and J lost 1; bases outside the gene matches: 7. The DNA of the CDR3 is TGCGCCAGCAGCCAAGCCCGGGACAGGGTGGGCCAAGAGACCCAGTACTTC. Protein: CASSQARDRVGQETQYF.

The CDR3 DNA is TGTGCCAGCAGTTTGATGGTGGGAAGCGGGGATGAGCAGTTCTTC. Translation gives CASSLMVGSGDEQFF. V is TRBV28 and J is TRBJ2-1, with 7 bases aligning to TRBD2. J was trimmed by 8 bases and V by 3 bases; bases with no gene match: 10. Germline V lookup: CDR1 MDHEN, CDR2 SYDVKM. The CDR3 has 15 amino acids.

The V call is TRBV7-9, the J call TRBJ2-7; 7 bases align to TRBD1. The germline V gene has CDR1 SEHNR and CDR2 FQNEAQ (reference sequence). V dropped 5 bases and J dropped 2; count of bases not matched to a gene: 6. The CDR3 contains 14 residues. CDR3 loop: CASSNRDSPYEQYF. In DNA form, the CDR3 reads TGTGCCAGCAGCAACCGGGACAGTCCCTACGAGCAGTACTTC. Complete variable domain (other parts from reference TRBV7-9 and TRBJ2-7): DTGVSQNPRHKITKRGQNVTFRCDPISEHNRLYWYRQTLGQGPEFLTYFQNEAQLEKSRLLSDRFSAERPKGSFSTLEIQRTEQGDSAMYLCASSNRDSPYEQYFGPGTRLTVT.

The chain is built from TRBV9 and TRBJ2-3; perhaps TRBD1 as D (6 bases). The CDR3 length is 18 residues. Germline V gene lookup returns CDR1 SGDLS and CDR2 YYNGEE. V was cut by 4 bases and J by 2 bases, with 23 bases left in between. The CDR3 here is CASSLENSGTGPTDTQYF. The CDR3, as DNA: TGTGCCAGCAGCTTGGAGAACTCGGGCACAGGGCCCACAGATACGCAGTATTTT.

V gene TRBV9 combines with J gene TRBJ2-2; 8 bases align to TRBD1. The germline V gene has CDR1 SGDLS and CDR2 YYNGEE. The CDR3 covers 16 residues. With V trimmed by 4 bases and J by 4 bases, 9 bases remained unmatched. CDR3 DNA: TGTGCCAGCAGCCTCACCGGGACAGGTCCCACCGGGGAGCTGTTTTTT. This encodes CASSLTGTGPTGELFF.

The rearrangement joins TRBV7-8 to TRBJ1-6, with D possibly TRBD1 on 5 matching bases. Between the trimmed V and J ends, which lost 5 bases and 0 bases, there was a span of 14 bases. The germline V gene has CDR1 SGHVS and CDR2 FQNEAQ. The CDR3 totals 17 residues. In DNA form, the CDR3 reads TGTGCCAGCAGCGCGGGACCGGCGAGCTCCTATAATTCACCCCTCCACTTT. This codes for CASSAGPASSYNSPLHF.

The CDR3 reads CASRRDRGSGNTIYF. The CDR3 region has the DNA TGTGCCAGCAGACGGGACAGAGGCTCTGGAAACACCATATATTTT. The chain has TRBV28 and TRBJ1-3; 7 bases are shared with TRBD1. V was clipped by 6 bases and J by 0 bases; unmatched bases: 5. From germline, CDR1 is MDHEN and CDR2 SYDVKM. This CDR3 is built from 15 residues.

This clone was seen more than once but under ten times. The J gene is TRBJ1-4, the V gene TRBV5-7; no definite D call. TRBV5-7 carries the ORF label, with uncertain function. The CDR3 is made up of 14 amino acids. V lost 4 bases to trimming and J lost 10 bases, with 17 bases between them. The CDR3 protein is CASSPRYGGGKLFF. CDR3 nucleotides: TGTGCCAGCAGCCCCAGATACGGCGGAGGAAAACTGTTTTTT.

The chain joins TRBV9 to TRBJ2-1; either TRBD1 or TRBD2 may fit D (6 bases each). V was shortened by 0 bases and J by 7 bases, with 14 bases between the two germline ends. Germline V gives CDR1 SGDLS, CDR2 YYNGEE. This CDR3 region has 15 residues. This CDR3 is CASSVEGGVGNEQFF. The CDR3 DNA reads TGTGCCAGCAGCGTAGAGGGGGGAGTGGGGAATGAGCAGTTCTTC.

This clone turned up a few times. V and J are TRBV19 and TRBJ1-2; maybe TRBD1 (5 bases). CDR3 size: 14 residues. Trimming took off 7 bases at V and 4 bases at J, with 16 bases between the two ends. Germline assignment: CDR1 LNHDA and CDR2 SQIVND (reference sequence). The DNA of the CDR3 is TGTGCCAGTACCCCCGTGGGGGTCGGCTATGGCTACACCTTC. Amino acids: CASTPVGVGYGYTF.